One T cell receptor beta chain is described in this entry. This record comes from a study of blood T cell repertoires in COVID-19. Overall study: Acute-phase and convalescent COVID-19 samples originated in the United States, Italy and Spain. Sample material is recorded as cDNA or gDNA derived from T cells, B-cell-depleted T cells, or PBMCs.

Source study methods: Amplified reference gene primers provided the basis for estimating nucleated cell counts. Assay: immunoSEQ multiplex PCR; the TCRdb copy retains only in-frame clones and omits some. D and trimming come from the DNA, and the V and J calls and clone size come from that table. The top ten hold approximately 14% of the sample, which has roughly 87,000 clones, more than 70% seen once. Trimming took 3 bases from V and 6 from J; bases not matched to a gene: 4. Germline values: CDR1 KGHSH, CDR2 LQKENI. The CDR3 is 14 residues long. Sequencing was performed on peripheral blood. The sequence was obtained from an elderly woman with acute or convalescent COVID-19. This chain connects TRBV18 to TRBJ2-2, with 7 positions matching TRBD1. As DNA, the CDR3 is TGTGCCAGCTCACCCCGACAGGGCGCCGGGGAGCTGTTTTTT. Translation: CASSPRQGAGELFF.